This entry concerns a single T cell receptor (beta chain). The target antigen is unknown. Sequenced by immunoSEQ multiplex PCR; TCRdb stores in-frame clones only, minus some. The sample includes roughly 64,000 clones, around 87% of them seen just once. This entry comes from a study of Tregs in tolerant kidney transplant recipients. Related graft donors supplied nonmyeloablative bone marrow transplants, and mixed chimerism was transient. Broader study findings: Donor-specific Treg expansion exceeded global Treg expansion in tolerant patients, suggesting antigen drive. Tregs expanded with activated donor B cells seemed most donor-specific.

The CDR3 has 16 amino acids. Germline CDR1 and CDR2: SGHNT and YENEEA. With 1 base clipped from V and 6 bases from J, the junction kept 11 bases outside the gene matches. Here the sequenced sample was CD4+ T cells from blood (PBMCs), taken 6 months after the transplant. The TCR originated in a human patient who received a combined kidney and bone marrow transplant. A subset of T cells may come from the graft donor. This chain joins TRBV11-3 and TRBJ2-7, with 8 bases identical to TRBD2. The CDR3 region is CASSLGPGLVGGEQYF. The CDR3 DNA is TGTGCCAGCAGCTTAGGTCCGGGACTAGTAGGTGGCGAGCAGTACTTC.